This is a list of T cell receptor beta chains from one sample in a study of a mutant IDH1 vaccine in newly diagnosed glioma. TCRdb's copy holds only in-frame clones and misses some; the assay was immunoSEQ multiplex PCR. The data hold approximately 60,000 clones, with about nine tenths observed a single time. Their antigen targets remain unknown. Specimen: PBMCs, collected from a glioma patient whose treatment included an IDH1 peptide vaccine. The receptors shown here come from a man aged 35-49 years with glioma. Both conserved end residues are part of each CDR3. The D gene is left open where the match is weak. Where a row states a size, it is once, few, many or the class of an expanded clone; other rows omit it.

clone size: NA; J gene: TRBJ2-7; D gene: NA; V gene: TRBV12-1; CDR3 protein: CASRTGPYEQYF; CDR3 DNA: TGTGCCAGCCGGACAGGGCCCTACGAGCAGTACTTC
clone size: NA; J gene: TRBJ2-4; D gene: NA; V gene: TRBV27; CDR3 protein: CASSLLGPAGIQYF; CDR3 DNA: TGTGCCAGCAGTTTATTAGGTCCGGCGGGCATTCAGTACTTC
clone size: NA; J gene: TRBJ1-1; D gene: NA; V gene: TRBV28; CDR3 protein: CASSVMNTEAFF; CDR3 DNA: TGTGCCAGCAGCGTTATGAACACTGAAGCTTTCTTT
clone size: NA; J gene: TRBJ2-6; D gene: NA; V gene: TRBV5-1; CDR3 protein: CASSFVPGASGANVLTF; CDR3 DNA: TGCGCCAGCAGCTTCGTCCCGGGGGCGTCCGGGGCCAACGTCCTGACTTTC
clone size: once; J gene: TRBJ2-7; D gene: TRBD2; V gene: TRBV5-4; CDR3 protein: CASSLDPGLAYEQYF; CDR3 DNA: TGTGCCAGCAGCCTGGACCCGGGACTAGCGTACGAGCAGTACTTC
clone size: NA; J gene: TRBJ2-2; D gene: TRBD1; V gene: TRBV5-4; CDR3 protein: CASTRTGVGTGELFF; CDR3 DNA: TGTGCCAGCACCCGGACAGGGGTGGGCACCGGGGAGCTGTTTTTT
clone size: NA; J gene: TRBJ2-5; D gene: TRBD2; V gene: TRBV7-9; CDR3 protein: CASSLGGLAYQETQYF; CDR3 DNA: TGTGCCAGCAGCTTAGGGGGACTAGCGTACCAAGAGACCCAGTACTTC
clone size: NA; J gene: TRBJ2-3; D gene: TRBD2; V gene: TRBV13; CDR3 protein: CASRIAGGTQYF; CDR3 DNA: TGTGCCAGCAGGATAGCGGGGGGTACGCAGTATTTT
clone size: NA; J gene: TRBJ2-7; D gene: NA; V gene: TRBV18; CDR3 protein: CASSPVGGWEQYF; CDR3 DNA: TGTGCCAGCTCACCAGTAGGGGGATGGGAGCAGTACTTC
clone size: NA; J gene: TRBJ1-3; D gene: NA; V gene: TRBV7-9; CDR3 protein: CASSLRVGGPGSGNTIYF; CDR3 DNA: TGTGCCAGCAGCTTACGTGTCGGGGGACCAGGATCCGGAAACACCATATATTTT
clone size: NA; J gene: TRBJ2-7; D gene: NA; V gene: TRBV29-1; CDR3 protein: CSVSLAGAAYEQYF; CDR3 DNA: TGCAGCGTCAGCCTGGCAGGGGCCGCCTACGAGCAGTACTTC
clone size: NA; J gene: TRBJ1-5; D gene: TRBD1; V gene: TRBV28; CDR3 protein: CASNTIRQGSNQPQHF; CDR3 DNA: TGTGCCAGCAATACAATCCGACAGGGAAGCAATCAGCCCCAGCATTTT
clone size: NA; J gene: TRBJ2-7; D gene: TRBD2; V gene: TRBV19; CDR3 protein: CASSILQAGGAYEQYF; CDR3 DNA: TGTGCCAGTAGTATTCTGCAGGCGGGAGGGGCCTACGAGCAGTACTTC
clone size: few; J gene: TRBJ1-4; D gene: NA; V gene: TRBV21-1; CDR3 protein: CASSNPGQGRKLFF; CDR3 DNA: TGTGCCAGCAGCAATCCGGGACAGGGAAGGAAACTGTTTTTT
clone size: NA; J gene: TRBJ2-7; D gene: NA; V gene: TRBV5-1; CDR3 protein: CASSLELVGEQYF; CDR3 DNA: TGCGCCAGCAGCTTGGAATTGGTGGGAGAGCAGTACTTC
clone size: NA; J gene: TRBJ2-7; D gene: NA; V gene: TRBV25-1; CDR3 protein: CASSTAVRQYF; CDR3 DNA: TGTGCCAGCAGTACAGCTGTGCGGCAGTACTTC
clone size: NA; J gene: TRBJ2-1; D gene: NA; V gene: TRBV6-5; CDR3 protein: CAGLNGHDNEQFF; CDR3 DNA: TGTGCCGGATTAAACGGACATGACAATGAGCAGTTCTTC
clone size: NA; J gene: TRBJ1-1; D gene: TRBD1; V gene: TRBV9; CDR3 protein: CASSSLTGLNTEAFF; CDR3 DNA: TGTGCCAGCAGCTCGCTGACAGGGCTGAACACTGAAGCTTTCTTT